This T cell receptor beta chain was retrieved from a study of blood T cells in healthy people across ages (dated by TCRdb to between 2014 and 2016). Regarding the research as a whole: In model experiments, roughly one uniquely barcoded TCR beta cDNA molecule per two T cells was captured by template switching. The donors were split into four age groups: young (average about 15 years), middle-aged (39), aged (roughly 68) and long-lived (roughly 80). For two donors (one aged 18 to 30 and one aged 80 or older), the study analyzed two additional independent replicas of 1 million unique cDNA reads from the same blood draw. The study measured age-related changes in TCR beta repertoire diversity using deep sequencing normalized with unique cDNA molecular identifiers.

Details on this clonotype: The antigen it recognizes is unknown. Base quality data are lacking; no much larger clone is found one base away.

The approximately 40 donors, aged about 6 to 95 years, were systemically healthy Caucasian individuals from Russia. Each donor gave 8 to 10 milliliters of peripheral blood, drawn into EDTA-treated Vacutainer tubes. Ficoll-Paque density-gradient centrifugation was used to isolate PBMCs, with at least 6 million per sample. Total RNA was extracted from PBMCs with Trizol reagent, with at least 5.5 micrograms obtained per sample. Naive CD45RAhigh/CD27high T cell percentages were measured by flow cytometry on a PBMC aliquot from every donor. V is pared back by 4 bases and J by 2 bases, with 13 bases lying between the germline termini. Reading from cysteine to phenylalanine, the CDR3 counts 14 amino acids. Only CDR3 DNA remains: 42 bases, in frame from the first base. The germline V gene encodes CDR1 SGHRS and CDR2 YFSETQ. The library came from 5' RACE. TCRdb shows the sequencer as Illumina HiSeq 2500. A second PCR of about 6 to 12 cycles was run with a J-beta primer mix and a sample-barcoded 5' primer. Each TCR beta cDNA molecule received a unique molecular identifier from a template-switch 5' adaptor carrying 12 random nucleotides. Each sample yielded at least 3 million CDR3-containing paired-end reads. All of the RNA was converted into first-strand cDNA using the Mint cDNA synthesis kit, with a TRBC-specific oligonucleotide serving as the primer. After uracil-DNA glycosylase treatment, a first 18-cycle PCR used universal primers M1SS and BC2_uni_R on all cDNA. From the authors' description of their analysis: For normalization, 1 million high-quality reads, each with a distinct molecular identifier, were randomly selected from each sample. Instead of being binned into consensus sequences, reads that shared molecular identifiers were thrown out. MiTCR, with a Q25 quality threshold and the strictest error-elimination algorithm, was used for CDR3 identification, clonotype clustering and error correction. Lower-bound total TCR beta diversity was estimated with a nonparametric unseen species model using Euler transformation. Starting from the raw public reads, TCRdb applied fastp trimming at Q25, assembled clones with MiXCR and retained in-frame beta chains. Records with the same CDR3 protein are collapsed into one entry carrying the most frequent genes and DNA. Here the V and J calls rest on TCRdb's processing, not on the authors' analysis. Present in this sample are fewer than 800,000 distinct CDR3 sequences, approximately 25% of which were seen just once. Under 9.5% of the sample is taken by the ten largest.

The investigation overall reported the following: There was a strong correlation between observed TCR beta diversity and the percentage of naive T cells measured by flow cytometry. Bulk unsorted PBMC profiling prevented conclusive comparison of naive and antigen-experienced compartments. Donor CMV infection status was unknown, potentially confounding age-related changes in expanded clonotypes. Estimates of total diversity based on one million sequenced T cells were considered lower bounds and underestimates. As age increased, observed TCR beta diversity per million T cells dropped in a roughly linear way, and a significant reduction was already evident by age roughly 36. Compared with the aged group, the long-lived group had more naive CD4+ T cells, fewer expanded clones and increased TCR diversity, a pattern suggesting age selection.

This sample also belongs to another study, concerning T cells of mothers and their children. The second study also describes: The donors were nine systemically healthy Caucasian individuals, made up of three mothers and their six children. cDNA synthesis consumed the entire amount of extracted RNA, loaded at 1.5 ug RNA in each 15 ul reaction. In the second PCR, the M1S primer added sample barcodes and 2-4 random nucleotides. Each mother yielded over 10 million TCR beta CDR3 reads and each child about 3 million reads. TCR recombination output is similarly shaped by thymic selection in related and unrelated pairs, with a minor effect exerted by inherited differences. Related mother-child pairs always showed normalized repertoire overlap that was slightly higher than in unrelated mother-child pairs, though the difference was never significant. No persistent microchimeric T cell clones were detected, at a sensitivity of around 97 clones per million clonotypes. The study used deep NGS to compare TCR beta repertoires of mothers and children, seeking features distinguishing related mother-child pairs from unrelated individuals. The mean age was roughly 40 +/- 4 years for the mothers and about 12 +/- 4 years for the children. After adapters were ligated using NEBNext reagents, the libraries underwent 100+100 nt paired-end sequencing on an Illumina HiSeq 2000. Mother and child libraries were prepared a month apart and sequenced in separate runs to prevent cross-contamination. For each donor, between roughly 500,000 and 2,300,000 distinct TCR beta clonotypes were identified. Naive TCR beta clonotypes were estimated from low-frequency clonotypes matched to each donor's FACS-determined naive share, without sorting.

This clonotype was obtained from a boy younger than 18 in good health. The sample comprised blood. The sequence links TRBV5-1 to TRBJ2-7; TRBD2 might be the D gene, on 6 matching bases. The CDR3: CASSGTGGTYEQYF. The bases read TGCGCCAGCAGCGGGACTGGCGGTACCTACGAGCAGTACTTC. The reference TRBV5-1 and TRBJ2-7 proteins fill in what lies around the CDR3, so the full variable domain reads KAGVTQTPRYLIKTRGQQVTLSCSPISGHRSVSWYQQTPGQGLQFLFEYFSETQRNKGNFPGRFSGRQFSNSRSEMNVSTLELGDSALYLCASSGTGGTYEQYFGPGTRLTVT.